This is a list of T cell receptor beta chains from one sample in a study of CD8 T cells in ankylosing spondylitis. Using its own MiXCR run on the 5' RACE reads, TCRdb lists one record per CDR3 protein. The sample consists of approximately 200,000 distinct CDR3 sequences, 10% to 15% of them appearing once. Source material: blood, either unsorted or a sorted T cell fraction (not recorded which). These receptors all stem from a male donor with ankylosing spondylitis or in good health (not recorded which). Both conserved end residues are trimmed from each CDR3. The D gene is left open where the match is weak.

ASSLSGMSRETQY | NA | TRBV27
AISESIQGPSGANVLT | NA | TRBV10-3
ASSLGLVPEQY | NA | TRBV28
ASSPLEQGRAVEAF | NA | TRBV4-1
ASFRGPGDHYGYT | NA | TRBV12-3/TRBV12-4
ASSPTSDSAFGYT | NA | TRBV5-5
ASSLAKTGDTDTQY | NA | TRBV11-2
ASSYPTGTEAF | NA | TRBV6-5
ASSAQSGGAYNEQF | TRBD2 | TRBV6-4
ASSQAGQGADTQY | TRBD1 | TRBV4-2
ASSHDGGGAVNAF | NA | TRBV4-1
ASSKRASSYEQY | NA | TRBV27
ASSYSGTAKAF | TRBD1 | TRBV6-5
ASSFGRNEQF | NA | TRBV12-3/TRBV12-4